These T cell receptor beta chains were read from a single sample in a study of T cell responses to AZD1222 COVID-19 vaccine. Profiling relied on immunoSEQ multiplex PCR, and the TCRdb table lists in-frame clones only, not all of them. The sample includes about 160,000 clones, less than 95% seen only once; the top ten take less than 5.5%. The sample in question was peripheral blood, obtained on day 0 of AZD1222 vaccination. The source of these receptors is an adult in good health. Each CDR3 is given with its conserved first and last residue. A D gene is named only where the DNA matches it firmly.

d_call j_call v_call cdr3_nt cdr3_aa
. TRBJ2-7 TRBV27 TGTGCCAGCAGGACCCTACAGGGTAACGAGCAGTACTTC CASRTLQGNEQYF
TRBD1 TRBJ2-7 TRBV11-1 TGTGCCAGCAGCCTGGGGACAGGAGGGACCTTCTACGAGCAGTACTTC CASSLGTGGTFYEQYF
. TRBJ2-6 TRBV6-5 TGTGCCAGCAGCTACACAAGCTCTGGGGCCAACGTCCTGACTTTC CASSYTSSGANVLTF
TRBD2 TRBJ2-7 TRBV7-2 TGTGCCAGCAGCCCTAGGGCTAGCGGTGGATACGAGCAGTACTTC CASSPRASGGYEQYF
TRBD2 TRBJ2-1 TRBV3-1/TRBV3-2 TGTGCCAGCAGCGCTAGCGGCCGCCGAACCCTTAATGAGCAGTTCTTC CASSASGRRTLNEQFF
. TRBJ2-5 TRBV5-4 TGTGCCAGCACCTCTGGGGTAGTGGGAGAGACCCAGTACTTC CASTSGVVGETQYF
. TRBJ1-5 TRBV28 TGTGCCAGCAGCAGCCCCCCGAGTGGCAATCAGCCCCAGCATTTT CASSSPPSGNQPQHF
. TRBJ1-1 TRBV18 TGTGCCAGCTCACCTATGGGACATTGGTACACTGAAGCTTTCTTT CASSPMGHWYTEAFF
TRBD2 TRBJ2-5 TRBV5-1 TGCGCCAGCAGCTCGAATAGCGGGACTGGGAAGACCCAGTACTTC CASSSNSGTGKTQYF
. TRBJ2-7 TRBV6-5 TGTGCCAGCAGTAACTACGAGCAGTACTTC CASSNYEQYF
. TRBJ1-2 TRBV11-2 TGTGCCAGCAGCCCCCGCTCGAGACGCTATGGCTACACCTTC CASSPRSRRYGYTF
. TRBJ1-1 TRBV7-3 TGTGCCAGCATGGGACTTGAGGACACTGAAGCTTTCTTT CASMGLEDTEAFF